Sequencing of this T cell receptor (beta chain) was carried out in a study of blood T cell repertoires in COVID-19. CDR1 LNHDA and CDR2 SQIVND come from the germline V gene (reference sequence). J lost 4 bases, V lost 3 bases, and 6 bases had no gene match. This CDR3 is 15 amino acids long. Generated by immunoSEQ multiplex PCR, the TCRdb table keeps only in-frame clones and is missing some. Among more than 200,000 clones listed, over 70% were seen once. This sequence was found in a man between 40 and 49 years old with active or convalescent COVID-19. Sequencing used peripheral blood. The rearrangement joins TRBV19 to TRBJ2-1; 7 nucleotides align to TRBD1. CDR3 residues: CASSIFAGGYNEQFF. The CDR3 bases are TGTGCCAGTAGTATTTTTGCAGGGGGTTACAATGAGCAGTTCTTC.